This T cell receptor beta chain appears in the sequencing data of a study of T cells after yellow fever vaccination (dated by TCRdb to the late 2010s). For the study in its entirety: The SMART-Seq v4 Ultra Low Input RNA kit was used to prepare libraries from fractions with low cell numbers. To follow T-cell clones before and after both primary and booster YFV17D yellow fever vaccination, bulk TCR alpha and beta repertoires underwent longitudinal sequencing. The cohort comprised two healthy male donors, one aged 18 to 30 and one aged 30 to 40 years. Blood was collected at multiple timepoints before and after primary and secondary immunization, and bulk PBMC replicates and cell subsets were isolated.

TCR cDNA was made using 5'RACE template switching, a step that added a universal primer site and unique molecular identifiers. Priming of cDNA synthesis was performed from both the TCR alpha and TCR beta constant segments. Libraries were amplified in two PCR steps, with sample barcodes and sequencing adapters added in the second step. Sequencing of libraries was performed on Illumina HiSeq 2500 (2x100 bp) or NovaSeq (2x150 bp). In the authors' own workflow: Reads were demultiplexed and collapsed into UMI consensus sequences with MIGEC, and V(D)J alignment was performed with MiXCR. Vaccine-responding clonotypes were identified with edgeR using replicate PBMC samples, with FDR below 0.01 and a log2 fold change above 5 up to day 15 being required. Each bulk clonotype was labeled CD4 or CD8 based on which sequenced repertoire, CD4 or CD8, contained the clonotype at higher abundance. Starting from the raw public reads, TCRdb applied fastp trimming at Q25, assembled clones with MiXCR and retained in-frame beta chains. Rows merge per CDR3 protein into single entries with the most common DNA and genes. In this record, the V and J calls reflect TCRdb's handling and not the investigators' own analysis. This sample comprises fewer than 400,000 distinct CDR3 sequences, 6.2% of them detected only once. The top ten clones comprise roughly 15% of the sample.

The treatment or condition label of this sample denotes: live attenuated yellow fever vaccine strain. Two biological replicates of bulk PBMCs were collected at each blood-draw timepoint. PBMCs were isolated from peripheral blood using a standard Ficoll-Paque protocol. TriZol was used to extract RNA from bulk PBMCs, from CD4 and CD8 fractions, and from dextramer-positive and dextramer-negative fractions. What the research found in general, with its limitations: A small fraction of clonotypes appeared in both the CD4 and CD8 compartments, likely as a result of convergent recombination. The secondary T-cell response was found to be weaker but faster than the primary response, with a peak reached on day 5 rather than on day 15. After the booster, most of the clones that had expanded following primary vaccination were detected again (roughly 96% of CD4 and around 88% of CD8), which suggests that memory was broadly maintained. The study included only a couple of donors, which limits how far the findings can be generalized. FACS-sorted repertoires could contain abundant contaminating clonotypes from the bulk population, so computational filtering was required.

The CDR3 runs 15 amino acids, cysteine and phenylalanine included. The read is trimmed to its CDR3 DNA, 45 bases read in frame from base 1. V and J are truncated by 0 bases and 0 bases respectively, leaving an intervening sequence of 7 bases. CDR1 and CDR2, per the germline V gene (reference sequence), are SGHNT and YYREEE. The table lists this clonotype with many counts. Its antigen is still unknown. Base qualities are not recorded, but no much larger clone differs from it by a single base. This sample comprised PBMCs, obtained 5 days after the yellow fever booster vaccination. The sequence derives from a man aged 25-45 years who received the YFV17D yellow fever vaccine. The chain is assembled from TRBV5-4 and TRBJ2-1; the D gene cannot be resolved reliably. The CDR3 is CASSLEVDSYNEQFF. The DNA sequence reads TGTGCCAGCAGCTTGGAGGTAGACTCCTACAATGAGCAGTTCTTC.